The 26 T cell receptor beta chains given below trace back to one sample, sequenced in a study of blood T cell repertoires in COVID-19. Only in-frame clones appear in the TCRdb table, and some are missing; sequencing was by immunoSEQ multiplex PCR. The sample records just over 250,000 clones, about 91% being singletons. Specimen: peripheral blood. The receptors here all came from a person in their late teens or twenties with COVID-19, enrolled during active disease.

This chain joins TRBV10-3 and TRBJ2-2, with a tentative D call TRBD1 (6 bases). The germline V gene encodes CDR1 ENHRY and CDR2 SYGVKD. Trimming pared 8 bases from V and 0 bases from J, leaving 10 bases between. The CDR3 runs to 14 residues. The CDR3 DNA sequence: TGTGCCATCGGGACAACTGCGAACACCGGGGAGCTGTTTTTT. This codes for CAIGTTANTGELFF.

This clone was seen a few times. The CDR3 sequence is CASRPGLAGEQYF. The CDR3 nucleotides read TGTGCCAGCAGACCGGGACTAGCTGGGGAGCAGTACTTC. The rearrangement links TRBV2 to TRBJ2-7, with 9 nucleotides matching TRBD2. With V trimmed by 6 bases and J by 7 bases, 7 bases remained unmatched. Germline V gene sequence: CDR1 SNHLY, CDR2 FYNNEI. The CDR3 has 13 residues.

This clone was seen more than once but under ten times. The DNA of the CDR3 is TGTGCCAGCAGCTTCTCGACAGGGGGAGAGGAGACCCAGTACTTC. It specifies CASSFSTGGEETQYF. This chain links TRBV11-2 with TRBJ2-5; 9 bases align to TRBD1. Germline V lookup: CDR1 SGHAT, CDR2 FQNNGV. The CDR3 loop spans 15 amino acids. Unmatched junction bases numbered 7, after V lost 3 bases and J lost 5 bases.

This chain joins TRBV5-1 and TRBJ2-7, with a weak D call TRBD2 (5 bases). The CDR3 sequence is 17 residues long. V gave up 4 bases and J gave up 0 bases, with 20 bases separating them. Germline V gene lookup returns CDR1 SGHRS and CDR2 YFSETQ. In DNA, the CDR3 is TGCGCCAGCAGCCCCCCCGGCGGTAGCGACTTCTCCTACGAGCAGTACTTC. It is translated as CASSPPGGSDFSYEQYF.

V gene TRBV6-1 combines with J gene TRBJ2-5, with 11 bases matching TRBD2. This CDR3 has 15 amino acids. V lost 2 bases and J lost 5; bases outside the gene matches: 4. Germline V gene data show CDR1 as MNHNS and CDR2 as SASEGT. The CDR3 protein is CASSEPSGGRETQYF. The CDR3 bases are TGTGCCAGCAGTGAACCTAGCGGGGGGCGGGAGACCCAGTACTTC.

V and J are TRBV27 and TRBJ1-5, with TRBD1 identical over 7 bases. This CDR3 has 15 amino acids. Germline V gene sequence: CDR1 MNHEY, CDR2 SMNVEV (reference sequence). V gave up 8 bases and J gave up 4 bases; unmatched junction bases: 11. The CDR3 region is CASSPNPGGNQPQHF. CDR3 nucleotides: TGTGCCAGCTCACCTAATCCAGGGGGAAATCAGCCCCAGCATTTT.

The gene calls are TRBV12-3 or TRBV12-4 and TRBJ1-2; 7 nucleotides match TRBD1. V dropped 5 bases and J dropped 4; count of bases not matched to a gene: 4. This CDR3 is 13 amino acids long. The CDR3 coding sequence is TGTGCCAGCAGTGAAAGGGACAGCTATGGCTACACCTTC. Protein: CASSERDSYGYTF.

The table lists this clone with a count of one. V usage is TRBV25-1 and J usage is TRBJ2-1, with a weak D call TRBD2 (5 bases). V was cut by 2 bases and J by 0 bases, with 8 bases left in between. Germline CDR1 is MGHDK and CDR2 is SYGVNS. The length of the CDR3 is 15 residues. In DNA form, the CDR3 reads TGTGCCAGCAGTGAAAAGGGAGACTCCTACAATGAGCAGTTCTTC. Encoded protein: CASSEKGDSYNEQFF.

This chain links TRBV5-6 with TRBJ1-5; 9 nucleotides match TRBD1. CDR1 SGHDT and CDR2 YYEEEE come from the germline V gene. The CDR3 has 15 residues. J lost 6 bases, V lost 3 bases, and 7 bases had no gene match. In nucleotides, the CDR3 is TGTGCCAGCAGCTGGGGACAGGGTAAGGGTCAGCCCCAGCATTTT. Amino acids: CASSWGQGKGQPQHF.

The chain combines TRBV27 with TRBJ2-1; possible D gene TRBD2, 6 bases. Germline V lookup: CDR1 MNHEY, CDR2 SMNVEV (reference sequence). The CDR3 extends over 15 amino acids. The ends were cut back, 2 bases at V and 0 bases at J, with 8 bases in the middle. The CDR3 DNA reads TGTGCCAGCAGTTTAGTCGGGAGCTCCTACAATGAGCAGTTCTTC. The encoded protein is CASSLVGSSYNEQFF.

This clone appeared once. The chain is built from TRBV7-9 and TRBJ1-6; D uncertain. Germline CDR1 is SEHNR and CDR2 is FQNEAQ (reference sequence). The CDR3 runs 13 residues. Trimming removed 2 bases at V and 10 bases at J, with 9 bases between. The CDR3 region has the DNA TGTGCCAGCAGCTTACAGTCTCACTCACCCCTCCACTTT. This translates into CASSLQSHSPLHF.

The CDR3, as DNA: TGTGCCACCAGTGACCTGACAGGGGCCGGCTACACCTTC. Translation: CATSDLTGAGYTF. The rearrangement uses TRBV24-1 and TRBJ1-2; 8 bases line up with TRBD1. The CDR3 is made up of 13 amino acids. The J segment lost 8 bases and the V segment lost 4 bases, leaving 5 bases of the junction unmatched. Germline loops: CDR1 KGHDR, CDR2 SFDVKD.

CDR3 in amino acids: CASSAGTGRSYEQYF. The CDR3 DNA reads as TGCGCCAGCAGTGCCGGGACAGGGAGGTCCTACGAGCAGTACTTC. The chain links TRBV23-1 to TRBJ2-7; 9 nucleotides align to TRBD1. TRBV23-1 is designated an ORF whose function remains uncertain. The V and J ends lost 5 bases and 1 base, in that order; junction bases with no gene match: 6. The CDR3 sequence is 15 residues long.

This sequence joins TRBV29-1 and TRBJ2-2; 8 bases align to TRBD2. Germline CDR1 is SQVTM and CDR2 is ANQGSEA. The V gene end was trimmed by 5 bases and the J gene end by 7 bases; junction bases not matched to a gene: 6. The CDR3 has 13 residues. The CDR3 coding sequence is TGCAGCGTTCCCGGGAGGGCCCTCGGGGAGCTGTTTTTT. It translates to CSVPGRALGELFF.

This chain joins TRBV27 and TRBJ1-2, with D possibly being TRBD1 (6 bases). Germline assignment: CDR1 MNHEY and CDR2 SMNVEV (reference sequence). Trimming took 4 bases from V and 3 from J, leaving 21 bases between them. The CDR3 runs to 17 residues. The CDR3 nucleotides read TGTGCCAGCAGTTATACCCGACAACAGGGTTTTCACTATGGCTACACCTTC. Residues: CASSYTRQQGFHYGYTF.

V is TRBV19 and J is TRBJ2-4; possibly TRBD2 for D (5 bases). CDR3 size: 15 residues. The germline V and J ends were trimmed by 3 bases and 0 bases, with 9 bases remaining between them. The germline CDR1 and CDR2 sequences are LNHDA and SQIVND (reference sequence). The CDR3 sequence is CASSMPGVAKNIQYF. The CDR3 bases are TGTGCCAGTAGTATGCCCGGGGTAGCCAAAAACATTCAGTACTTC.

The V gene is TRBV19, the J gene TRBJ2-1; D is perhaps TRBD1 (6 bases). The CDR3 has 17 residues. CDR1 and CDR2 from the germline V gene are LNHDA and SQIVND (reference sequence). Trimming removed 4 bases from V and 0 bases from J, with 16 bases in between. CDR3 sequence (DNA): TGTGCCAGTAGTAACGAGGACAGTTCGAGCTCCTACAATGAGCAGTTCTTC. Translating gives CASSNEDSSSSYNEQFF.

V and J are TRBV6-6 and TRBJ2-3; 8 nucleotides match TRBD1. Germline trimming cut 4 bases from V and 4 bases from J; bases unmatched to any gene: 7. From germline, CDR1 is MNHNY and CDR2 SVGAGI (reference sequence). CDR3 length: 15 residues. CDR3 sequence: CASSSRQGASDTQYF. The CDR3 DNA is TGTGCCAGCAGTTCAAGGCAGGGGGCATCAGATACGCAGTATTTT.

J is TRBJ2-7 and V is TRBV5-1; weak D call: TRBD2 (5 bases). The CDR3 is 14 residues long. Germline V CDR1 and CDR2: SGHRS, YFSETQ. V lost 1 base to trimming and J lost 0 bases, with 8 bases between them. The CDR3 bases are TGCGCCAGCAGCTTGTCCGGGGACTCCTACGAGCAGTACTTC. Its protein product is CASSLSGDSYEQYF.

CDR3 bases: TGCGCCAGCAGTCAACAACTAGCGGCCTACAATGAGCAGTTCTTC. It translates to CASSQQLAAYNEQFF. The chain joins TRBV23-1 to TRBJ2-1, with 8 bases that match TRBD2. TRBV23-1 is filed as an ORF, its function uncertain. V trimming: 2 bases; J trimming: 2 bases; junction bases outside the gene matches: 2. This CDR3 has 15 residues.

V gene TRBV6-5 combines with J gene TRBJ1-2; TRBD1 aligns across 10 bases. Losses at the gene ends were 0 bases for V and 8 bases for J; bases not matched to a gene: 6. Looked up from germline, CDR1 is MNHEY and CDR2 is SVGAGI. This CDR3 contains 15 residues. The CDR3 protein is CASSYSTDRGRGYTF. As DNA, the CDR3 is TGTGCCAGCAGTTACTCGACCGACAGGGGGCGAGGCTACACCTTC.

The chain has TRBV6-5 and TRBJ2-2; D perhaps matches TRBD1 (6 bases). The CDR3 extends over 14 amino acids. Germline lookup yields CDR1 MNHEY and CDR2 SVGAGI. Trimming cost V 7 bases and J 3 bases, with 12 bases left between them. DNA for the CDR3: TGTGCCAGCACACAGGGACAATACACCGGGGAGCTGTTTTTT. Protein product: CASTQGQYTGELFF.

The chain employs TRBV3-1 (or the pseudogene TRBV3-2) and TRBJ2-5, with D maybe TRBD2 (6 bases). With 4 bases removed from V and 4 bases from J, the gap between germline ends came to 16 bases. The CDR3 sequence is 15 residues long. Germline V gene sequence: CDR1 LGHDT, CDR2 YNNKEL (reference sequence). The CDR3 nucleotides are TGTGCCAGCAGCCCGGGGGAACGGGAGCTAGAGACCCAGTACTTC. It specifies CASSPGERELETQYF.

The chain carries TRBV14 and TRBJ1-2; D unresolved. The CDR3 loop spans 13 amino acids. The V and J ends lost 2 bases and 6 bases respectively, with 10 bases between them. Per germline, CDR1 SGHDN and CDR2 FVKESK. CDR3 sequence reads: CASSQWRGDGYTF. Here the CDR3 DNA reads TGTGCCAGCAGCCAATGGCGGGGAGATGGCTACACCTTC.

This clone was seen a handful of times. This rearrangement joins TRBV24-1 to TRBJ2-1, with TRBD1 matching over 8 bases. The CDR3 spans 15 residues. The junction had 10 bases not matched to a gene; V was cut back by 5 bases and J by 8 bases. CDR1 and CDR2 from the germline V gene are KGHDR and SFDVKD. The CDR3: CATSGQGSKRYEQFF. Here the CDR3 DNA reads TGTGCCACCAGTGGACAGGGGTCAAAGAGATATGAGCAGTTCTTC.

This sequence joins TRBV28 and TRBJ1-5, with D tentatively TRBD1 (6 bases). The CDR3 covers 14 residues. V lost 3 bases and J 7 bases, leaving 13 bases between the germline ends. CDR1 and CDR2 (germline): MDHEN, SYDVKM. The chain's CDR3 is CASSLGQGKQPQHF. CDR3 DNA sequence: TGTGCCAGCAGTTTGGGGCAGGGGAAACAGCCCCAGCATTTT.